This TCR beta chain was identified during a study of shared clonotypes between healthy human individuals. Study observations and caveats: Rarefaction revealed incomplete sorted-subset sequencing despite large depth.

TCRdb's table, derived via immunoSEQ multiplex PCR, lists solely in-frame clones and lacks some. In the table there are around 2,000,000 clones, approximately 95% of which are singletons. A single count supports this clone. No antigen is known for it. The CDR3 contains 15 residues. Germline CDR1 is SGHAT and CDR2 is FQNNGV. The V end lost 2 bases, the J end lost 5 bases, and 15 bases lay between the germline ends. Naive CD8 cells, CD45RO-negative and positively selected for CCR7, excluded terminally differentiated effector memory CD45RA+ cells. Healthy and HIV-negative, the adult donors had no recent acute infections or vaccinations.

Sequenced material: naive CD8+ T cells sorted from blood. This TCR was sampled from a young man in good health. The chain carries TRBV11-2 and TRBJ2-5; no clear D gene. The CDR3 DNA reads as TGTGCCAGCAGCTTAAACCCAGCCGGGTACGAGACCCAGTACTTC. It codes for CASSLNPAGYETQYF.